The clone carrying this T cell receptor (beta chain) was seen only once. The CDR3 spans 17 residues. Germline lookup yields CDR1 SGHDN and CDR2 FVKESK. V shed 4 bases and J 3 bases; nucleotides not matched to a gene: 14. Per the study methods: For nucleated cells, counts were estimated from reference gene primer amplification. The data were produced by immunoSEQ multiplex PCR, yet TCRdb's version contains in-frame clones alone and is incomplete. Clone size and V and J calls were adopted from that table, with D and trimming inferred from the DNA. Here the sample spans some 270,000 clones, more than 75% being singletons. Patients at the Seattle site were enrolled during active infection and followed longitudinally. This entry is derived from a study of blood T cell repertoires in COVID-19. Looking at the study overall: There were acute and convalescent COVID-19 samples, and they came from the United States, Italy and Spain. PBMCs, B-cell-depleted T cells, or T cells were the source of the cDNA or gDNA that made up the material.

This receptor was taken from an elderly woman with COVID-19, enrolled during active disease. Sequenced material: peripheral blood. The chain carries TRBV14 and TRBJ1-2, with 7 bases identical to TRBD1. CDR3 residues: CASSPSGQTYDHYGYTF. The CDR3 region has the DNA TGTGCCAGCAGCCCCTCGGGACAGACCTATGATCACTATGGCTACACCTTC.